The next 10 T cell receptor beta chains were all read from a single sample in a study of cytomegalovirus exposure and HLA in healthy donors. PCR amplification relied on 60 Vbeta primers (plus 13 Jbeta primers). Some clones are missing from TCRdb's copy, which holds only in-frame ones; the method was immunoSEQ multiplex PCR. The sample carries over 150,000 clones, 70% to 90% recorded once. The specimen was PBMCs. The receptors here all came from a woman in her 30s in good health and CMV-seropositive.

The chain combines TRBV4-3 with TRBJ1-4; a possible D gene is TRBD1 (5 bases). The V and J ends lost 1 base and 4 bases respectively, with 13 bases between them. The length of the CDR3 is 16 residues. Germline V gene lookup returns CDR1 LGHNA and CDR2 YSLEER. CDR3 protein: CASSQAPTGNNEKLFF. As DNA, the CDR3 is TGCGCCAGCAGCCAAGCCCCCACAGGTAATAATGAAAAACTGTTTTTT.

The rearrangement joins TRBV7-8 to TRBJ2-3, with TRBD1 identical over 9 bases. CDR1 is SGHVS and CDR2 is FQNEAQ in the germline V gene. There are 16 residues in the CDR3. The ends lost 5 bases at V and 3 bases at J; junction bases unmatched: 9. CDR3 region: CASSPFSGQGTDTQYF. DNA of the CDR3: TGTGCCAGCAGCCCCTTTTCGGGACAGGGTACAGATACGCAGTATTTT.

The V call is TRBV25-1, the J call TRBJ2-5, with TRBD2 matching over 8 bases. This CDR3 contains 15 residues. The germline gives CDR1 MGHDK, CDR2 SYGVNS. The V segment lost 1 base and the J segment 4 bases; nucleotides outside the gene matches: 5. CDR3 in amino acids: CASSESDGGGETQYF. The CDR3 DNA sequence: TGTGCCAGCAGTGAATCCGACGGGGGGGGAGAGACCCAGTACTTC.

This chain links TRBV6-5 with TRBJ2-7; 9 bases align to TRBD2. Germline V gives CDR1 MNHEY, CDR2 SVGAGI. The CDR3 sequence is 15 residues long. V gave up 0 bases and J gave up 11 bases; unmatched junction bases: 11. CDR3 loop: CASSYSWSSGTSEYF. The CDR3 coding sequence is TGTGCCAGCAGTTACTCGTGGTCTAGCGGGACTTCGGAGTACTTC.

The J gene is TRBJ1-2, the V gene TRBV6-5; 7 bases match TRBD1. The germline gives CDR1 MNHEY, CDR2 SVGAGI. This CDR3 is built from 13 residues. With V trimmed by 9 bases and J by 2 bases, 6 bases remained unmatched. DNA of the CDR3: TGTGCCAGTCAACGGGACAGCAACTATGGCTACACCTTC. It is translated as CASQRDSNYGYTF.

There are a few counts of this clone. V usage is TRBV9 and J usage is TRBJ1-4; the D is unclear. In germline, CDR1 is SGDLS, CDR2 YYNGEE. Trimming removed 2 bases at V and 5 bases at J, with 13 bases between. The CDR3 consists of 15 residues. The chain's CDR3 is CASSVTDGRNEKLFF. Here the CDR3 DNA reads TGTGCCAGCAGCGTCACGGACGGGAGGAATGAAAAACTGTTTTTT.

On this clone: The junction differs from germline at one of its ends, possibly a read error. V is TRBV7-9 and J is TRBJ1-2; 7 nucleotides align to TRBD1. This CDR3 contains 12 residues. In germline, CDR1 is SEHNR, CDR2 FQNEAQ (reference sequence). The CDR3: CSSSLQDRLGSF. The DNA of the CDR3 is TGTTCCAGCAGCCTCCAGGACAGGTTAGGGTCCTTC.

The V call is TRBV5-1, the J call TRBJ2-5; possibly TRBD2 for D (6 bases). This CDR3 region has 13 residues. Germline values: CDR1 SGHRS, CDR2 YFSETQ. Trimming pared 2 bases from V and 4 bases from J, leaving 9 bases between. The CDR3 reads CASSFGGRETQYF. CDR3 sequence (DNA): TGCGCCAGCAGCTTTGGAGGGCGAGAGACCCAGTACTTC.

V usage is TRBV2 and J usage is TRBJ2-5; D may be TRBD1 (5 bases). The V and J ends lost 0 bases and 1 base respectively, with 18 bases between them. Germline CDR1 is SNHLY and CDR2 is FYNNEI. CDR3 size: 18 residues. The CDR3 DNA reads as TGTGCCAGCAGTGAAGCGCTTCTAGGGGAATGGTCCCAAGAGACCCAGTACTTC. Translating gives CASSEALLGEWSQETQYF.

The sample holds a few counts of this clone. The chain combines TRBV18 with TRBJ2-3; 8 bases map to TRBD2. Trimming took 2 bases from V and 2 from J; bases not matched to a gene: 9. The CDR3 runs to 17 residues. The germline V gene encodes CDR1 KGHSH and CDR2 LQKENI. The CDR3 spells CASSPIGTRQDTDTQYF. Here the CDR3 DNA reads TGTGCCAGCTCACCAATCGGGACTAGGCAAGACACAGATACGCAGTATTTT.